One and the same sample provided the 3 T cell receptor beta chains below, sequenced in a study of blood T cell repertoires in COVID-19. The method was immunoSEQ multiplex PCR; TCRdb's version includes in-frame clones alone and lacks a portion of them. This table has hundreds of thousands of clones, around 87% appearing once. Sequencing was performed on peripheral blood. Receptor source: an older woman with COVID-19, enrolled during active disease.

This clone was observed once. This sample includes further DNA sequences coding for the same CDR3. The V call is TRBV6-5, the J call TRBJ2-7; 8 bases are shared with TRBD1. There are 15 residues in the CDR3. V lost 0 bases, J lost 2 bases, and 3 bases stayed unmatched. Looked up from germline, CDR1 is MNHEY and CDR2 is SVGAGI. The CDR3 sequence is CASSYSGRGPYEQYF. DNA for the CDR3: TGTGCCAGCAGTTACTCGGGCAGGGGGCCCTACGAGCAGTACTTC.

The J gene is TRBJ1-2, the V gene TRBV9, with 8 bases lining up with TRBD1. The CDR3 loop spans 17 amino acids. V lost 2 bases to trimming and J lost 2 bases; unmatched junction nucleotides: 11. Germline CDR1 SGDLS, CDR2 YYNGEE. This CDR3 is CASSVRDRTTLNYGYTF. The CDR3 DNA reads TGTGCCAGCAGCGTCCGGGACAGGACTACCTTAAACTATGGCTACACCTTC.

This clone was picked up many times. V is TRBV29-1 and J is TRBJ2-3; possible D gene TRBD2, 6 bases. Trimming shortened V by 7 bases and J by 1 base, and 18 bases separated the two germline ends. The CDR3 runs 15 residues. Germline V gene sequence: CDR1 SQVTM, CDR2 ANQGSEA. The CDR3 sequence: CSALPGSAGTDTQYF. CDR3 bases: TGCAGCGCCTTGCCCGGGAGTGCCGGCACAGATACGCAGTATTTT.